Shown below are 30 T cell receptor beta chains from a single sample sequenced in a study of cytomegalovirus exposure and HLA in healthy donors. With 60 Vbeta and 13 Jbeta primers, the PCR was carried out. The method was immunoSEQ multiplex PCR; TCRdb's version includes in-frame clones alone and lacks a portion of them. The sample contains fewer than 200,000 clones, about 12% of which appear only once. Sequences were obtained from PBMCs. The receptors were sampled from a man aged 50-59 years in good health and CMV-seropositive.

V and J are TRBV9 and TRBJ1-3; TRBD1 matches at 9 bases. The CDR3 runs to 14 residues. J was trimmed by 6 bases and V by 6 bases; bases with no gene match: 7. Germline values: CDR1 SGDLS, CDR2 YYNGEE. CDR3 region: CASTPGQGKNTIYF. CDR3 coding DNA: TGTGCCAGCACCCCGGGACAGGGTAAAAACACCATATATTTT. The complete variable domain, with remaining parts taken from reference TRBV9 and TRBJ1-3, reads DSGVTQTPKHLITATGQRVTLRCSPRSGDLSVYWYQQSLDQGLQFLIQYYNGEERAKGNILERFSAQQFPDLHSELNLSSLELGDSALYFCASTPGQGKNTIYFGEGSWLTVV.

This chain joins TRBV19 and TRBJ2-1, with 7 bases matching TRBD2. Germline V gene sequence: CDR1 LNHDA, CDR2 SQIVND (reference sequence). The CDR3 covers 14 residues. V lost 7 bases and J lost 4; bases outside the gene matches: 7. CDR3 sequence reads: CASTRERDYNEQFF. The CDR3 bases are TGTGCCAGTACGCGCGAGCGGGATTACAATGAGCAGTTCTTC. Looking up the rest from reference TRBV19 and TRBJ2-1 gives the full variable domain: DGGITQSPKYLFRKEGQNVTLSCEQNLNHDAMYWYRQDPGQGLRLIYYSQIVNDFQKGDIAEGYSVSREKKESFPLTVTSAQKNPTAFYLCASTRERDYNEQFFGPGTRLTVL.

The chain joins TRBV6-1 to TRBJ1-1; TRBD1 matches 9 bases. CDR1 is MNHNS, CDR2 SASEGT, per germline. The V gene end was trimmed by 4 bases and the J gene end by 0 bases; junction bases not matched to a gene: 9. This CDR3 has 17 amino acids. This CDR3 is CASSGRTGTGLNTEAFF. CDR3 DNA sequence: TGTGCCAGCAGTGGACGGACCGGGACAGGGCTGAACACTGAAGCTTTCTTT.

This sequence joins TRBV7-6 and TRBJ2-1; D is perhaps TRBD1 (6 bases). Germline V CDR1 and CDR2: SGHVS, FNYEAQ. Between the trimmed V and J ends, which lost 5 bases and 1 base, there was a span of 15 bases. This CDR3 is 16 amino acids long. The CDR3 loop reads CASSPFGGASYNEQFF. The CDR3 nucleotides read TGTGCCAGCAGCCCCTTTGGGGGCGCGTCCTACAATGAGCAGTTCTTC.

The V and J genes are TRBV7-2 and TRBJ2-3; 8 bases map to TRBD2. CDR3 length equals 16 residues. Germline-derived CDR1 and CDR2 are SGHTA and FQGNSA. Trimming took 3 bases from V and 0 from J; bases not matched to a gene: 5. The CDR3 sequence is CASSFPAGASTDTQYF. The CDR3 DNA reads as TGTGCCAGCAGCTTCCCAGCGGGGGCAAGCACAGATACGCAGTATTTT. Complete variable domain (other parts from reference TRBV7-2 and TRBJ2-3): GAGVSQSPSNKVTEKGKDVELRCDPISGHTALYWYRQSLGQGLEFLIYFQGNSAPDKSGLPSDRFSAERTGGSVSTLTIQRTQQEDSAVYLCASSFPAGASTDTQYFGPGTRLTVL.

This clone was seen more than once but under ten times. The rearrangement links TRBV11-3 to TRBJ2-5; 7 nucleotides line up with TRBD1. From germline, CDR1 is SGHNT and CDR2 YENEEA. The CDR3 is 15 residues long. V was clipped by 5 bases and J by 1 base; unmatched bases: 7. The CDR3 DNA is TGTGCCAGCAGCCAAAACAGGGGTCGCCAAGAGACCCAGTACTTC. Its protein product is CASSQNRGRQETQYF.

V and J are TRBV5-4 and TRBJ2-5; D may be TRBD1 (5 bases). Germline loops: CDR1 SGHNT, CDR2 YYREEE (reference sequence). The CDR3 is 15 residues long. Deletions cut 0 bases from V and 2 bases from J, with 11 bases between. CDR3 coding DNA: TGTGCCAGCAGCTTGGAATGGCAGGGTCAAGAGACCCAGTACTTC. Amino acid sequence: CASSLEWQGQETQYF.

This clone occurred a few times. This rearrangement joins TRBV30 to TRBJ1-2, with 10 bases identical to TRBD1. Germline V gene lookup returns CDR1 GTSNPN and CDR2 SVGIG (reference sequence). The CDR3 spans 14 residues. V shed 2 bases and J 7 bases; nucleotides not matched to a gene: 7. The CDR3 here is CAWSRGTGDVGYTF. For the CDR3, the DNA is TGTGCCTGGAGTCGCGGGACAGGGGACGTTGGCTACACCTTC.

A few counts support this clone. The rearrangement links TRBV28 to TRBJ1-4; D remains ambiguous. Germline V gene sequence: CDR1 MDHEN, CDR2 SYDVKM. Trimming cost V 4 bases and J 6 bases, with 6 bases left between them. This CDR3 has 12 amino acids. The CDR3 sequence is CASSSVDEKLFF. The CDR3 region has the DNA TGTGCCAGCAGTTCTGTAGATGAAAAACTGTTTTTT.

V gene TRBV5-1 combines with J gene TRBJ1-2; TRBD1 matches 11 bases. CDR1 and CDR2 from the germline V gene are SGHRS and YFSETQ. This CDR3 is 14 amino acids long. V lost 4 bases and J lost 7; bases outside the gene matches: 6. CDR3 protein: CASSMDRGLVGYTF. The CDR3 DNA sequence: TGCGCCAGCAGCATGGACAGGGGGCTTGTTGGCTACACCTTC.

This clone was picked up a small number of times. The rearrangement links TRBV7-7 to TRBJ2-2; 8 bases align to TRBD2. V was pared by 1 base and J by 7 bases, with 5 bases of the junction left unmatched. Germline CDR1 reads SSHAT; CDR2 reads FNYEAQ (reference sequence). CDR3 size: 15 residues. CDR3 region: CASSLGRGGIGELFF. CDR3 DNA sequence: TGTGCCAGCAGCTTAGGACGGGGGGGAATCGGGGAGCTGTTTTTT.

The chain employs TRBV9 and TRBJ1-2; D perhaps matches TRBD1 (6 bases). The CDR3 runs 15 residues. V was clipped by 3 bases and J by 4 bases, with 16 bases between them. Germline CDR1 is SGDLS and CDR2 is YYNGEE. CDR3 bases: TGTGCCAGCAGCGCAGAGGCCACAGGGACCTATGGCTACACCTTC. This codes for CASSAEATGTYGYTF.

This chain links TRBV19 with TRBJ2-6, with TRBD1 matching over 10 bases. CDR1 is LNHDA and CDR2 is SQIVND in the germline V gene (reference sequence). This CDR3 spans 15 amino acids. J was trimmed by 1 base and V by 8 bases; bases with no gene match: 2. The CDR3 DNA is TGTGCCAGTGAGGACAGGGGGTCTGGGGCCAACGTCCTGACTTTC. This encodes CASEDRGSGANVLTF.

This clone was seen more than once but under ten times. This rearrangement joins TRBV11-3 to TRBJ1-1, with TRBD1 as a possible D gene (6 bases). Germline values: CDR1 SGHNT, CDR2 YENEEA. V was cut by 5 bases and J by 1 base, with 11 bases left in between. This CDR3 region has 14 residues. DNA of the CDR3: TGTGCCAGCAGCACCCGGACAGAGAACACTGAAGCTTTCTTT. As protein: CASSTRTENTEAFF.

A few counts support this clone. V is TRBV4-3 and J is TRBJ2-1; D might be TRBD1 (5 bases). V was cut by 3 bases and J by 1 base, with 7 bases left in between. The CDR3 contains 14 residues. Germline V gene sequence: CDR1 LGHNA, CDR2 YSLEER. The CDR3 loop is CASSHQGSYNEQFF. CDR3 nucleotides: TGCGCCAGCAGCCACCAGGGTTCCTACAATGAGCAGTTCTTC.

Only a few counts were recorded for this clone. This chain links TRBV28 with TRBJ1-6; D perhaps matches TRBD1 (6 bases). Germline CDR1 is MDHEN and CDR2 is SYDVKM. V dropped 5 bases and J dropped 7 bases, with 15 bases sitting between them. The length of the CDR3 is 15 residues. The CDR3 nucleotides read TGTGCCAGCAGTGGGCACAGGGTCGGGAATTCACCCCTCCACTTT. Translation gives CASSGHRVGNSPLHF.

This clone was counted between two and nine times. The chain recombines TRBV19 with TRBJ1-1, with D possibly matching TRBD1 (5 bases). V was shortened by 7 bases and J by 0 bases, with 12 bases between the two germline ends. This CDR3 is 14 amino acids long. Germline CDR1 LNHDA, CDR2 SQIVND (reference sequence). In nucleotides, the CDR3 is TGTGCCAGTACCCATGGGGGGTTGAACACTGAAGCTTTCTTT. Translation gives CASTHGGLNTEAFF.

The rearrangement joins TRBV4-2 to TRBJ2-7, with 7 bases fitting TRBD1. Germline trimming cut 0 bases from V and 3 bases from J; bases unmatched to any gene: 2. Germline V CDR1 and CDR2: LGHNA, YNFKEQ. The CDR3 runs to 14 residues. CDR3 bases: TGTGCCAGCAGCCAAGAACAGGGGAGCTACGAGCAGTACTTC. This gives the protein CASSQEQGSYEQYF.

The V call is TRBV29-1, the J call TRBJ2-5, with TRBD2 identical over 10 bases. The CDR3 loop spans 18 amino acids. Germline CDR1 is SQVTM and CDR2 is ANQGSEA. V shed 3 bases and J 4 bases; nucleotides not matched to a gene: 17. This CDR3 is CSVEKGLAGAPGRETQYF. The CDR3 nucleotides are TGCAGCGTTGAGAAAGGGCTAGCGGGGGCCCCTGGCAGAGAGACCCAGTACTTC.

The genes are TRBV6-5 and TRBJ1-2; no clear D gene. The V and J ends lost 6 bases and 8 bases respectively, with 19 bases between them. Germline CDR1 MNHEY, CDR2 SVGAGI. The CDR3 covers 14 residues. The DNA of the CDR3 is TGTGCCAGCAGACCTCTAAGTGGGCTATGGGGCTACACCTTC. This codes for CASRPLSGLWGYTF.

This sequence joins TRBV14 and TRBJ1-1, with unresolved D. This CDR3 is 18 amino acids long. CDR1 is SGHDN, CDR2 FVKESK, per germline. With 0 bases removed from V and 5 bases from J, the gap between germline ends came to 22 bases. This CDR3 reads CASSQDRTGHPMGTEAFF. In DNA form, the CDR3 reads TGTGCCAGCAGCCAAGATCGGACTGGGCACCCTATGGGGACTGAAGCTTTCTTT.

This clone appeared a few times. V and J are TRBV19 and TRBJ2-2; D is possibly TRBD2 (7 bases). Germline V gene sequence: CDR1 LNHDA, CDR2 SQIVND (reference sequence). This CDR3 has 16 residues. V gave up 6 bases and J gave up 3 bases, with 17 bases separating them. The DNA of the CDR3 is TGTGCCAGTAGGTGGTCAAGGGGGGGCGACACCGGGGAGCTGTTTTTT. It encodes CASRWSRGGDTGELFF.

The J gene is TRBJ1-1, the V gene TRBV5-5; possible D gene TRBD1, 6 bases. The length of the CDR3 is 14 residues. Germline CDR1 is SGHKS and CDR2 is YYEKEE (reference sequence). The V gene lost 2 bases and the J gene lost 0 bases, with 8 bases spanning the gap. CDR3: CASSLQGMNTEAFF. The CDR3 DNA follows: TGTGCCAGCAGCTTACAGGGCATGAACACTGAAGCTTTCTTT.

The genes are TRBV10-3 and TRBJ2-7; 11 bases match TRBD2. J was trimmed by 1 base and V by 0 bases; bases with no gene match: 8. The CDR3 extends over 18 amino acids. Germline V gene data show CDR1 as ENHRY and CDR2 as SYGVKD. The CDR3 spells CAISESTSGGPLSYEQYF. The CDR3 nucleotides are TGTGCCATCAGTGAGTCAACTAGCGGGGGCCCTTTATCCTACGAGCAGTACTTC.

The J gene is TRBJ1-5, the V gene TRBV5-4; D unresolved. This CDR3 comprises 14 residues. The germline CDR1 and CDR2 sequences are SGHNT and YYREEE (reference sequence). V was shortened by 1 base and J by 4 bases, with 9 bases between the two germline ends. The CDR3 reads CASSLSGSNQPQHF. In DNA, the CDR3 is TGTGCCAGCAGCTTGAGTGGTAGTAATCAGCCCCAGCATTTT.

The J gene is TRBJ1-3, the V gene TRBV19; D call uncertain. This CDR3 is built from 15 residues. V gave up 7 bases and J gave up 1 base, with 14 bases separating them. CDR1 is LNHDA, CDR2 SQIVND, per germline (reference sequence). The CDR3 sequence: CASNPPGVSGNTIYF. DNA of the CDR3: TGTGCCAGTAATCCCCCGGGAGTGTCTGGAAACACCATATATTTT.

The rearrangement uses TRBV9 and TRBJ1-2, with a tentative D call TRBD1 (5 bases). The CDR3 has 12 residues. Trimming cost V 1 base and J 5 bases, with 6 bases left between them. The germline CDR1 and CDR2 sequences are SGDLS and YYNGEE. This chain's CDR3 is CASSVSGYGYTF. CDR3 sequence (DNA): TGTGCCAGCAGCGTATCAGGGTATGGCTACACCTTC.

This clone was counted between two and nine times. No conserved phenylalanine or tryptophan is present at the end of the CDR3, so a read error is the likely explanation. The chain combines TRBV6-1 with TRBJ1-1; D remains unclear. From germline, CDR1 is MNHNS and CDR2 SASEGT. This CDR3 region has 10 residues. The V and J ends lost 6 bases and 5 bases respectively, with 4 bases between them. The chain's CDR3 is CASRLTEAFV. The CDR3 DNA sequence: TGTGCCAGCAGGCTAACTGAAGCTTTCGTT.

As concerns this clone: In this CDR3 the conserved last residue, phenylalanine or tryptophan, is missing, so a read error is likely. This chain uses TRBV5-1 with TRBJ1-6; 7 bases are shared with TRBD1. Germline V gene sequence: CDR1 SGHRS, CDR2 YFSETQ. V gave up 3 bases and J gave up 8 bases; unmatched junction bases: 8. The CDR3 runs 15 residues. In DNA form, the CDR3 reads TGCGCCAGCAGCTCCGGACAGGCAACGCATTCACCCCTCCACGTT. Residues: CASSSGQATHSPLHV.

This clone was seen a handful of times. This rearrangement joins TRBV7-8 to TRBJ2-7, with TRBD1 identical over 7 bases. V was pared by 3 bases and J by 5 bases, with 10 bases of the junction left unmatched. In germline, CDR1 is SGHVS, CDR2 FQNEAQ. This CDR3 spans 15 amino acids. This CDR3 is CASSFHSGGGNEQYF. CDR3 DNA: TGTGCCAGCAGCTTCCATTCAGGGGGTGGGAACGAGCAGTACTTC.